The present TCR beta chain was sequenced within a study of blood T cell repertoires in COVID-19. Original methodology: Estimates of nucleated cell counts were drawn from the amplification of reference gene primers. The table came from immunoSEQ multiplex PCR; TCRdb's copy has only in-frame clones and leaves some out. V, J and clone size reflect that table, while D and trimming were determined from the DNA. In the table there are approximately 180,000 clones, approximately 80% of which are singletons. The germline V gene has CDR1 LGHDT and CDR2 YNNKEL (reference sequence). J lost 3 bases, V lost 1 base, and 9 bases had no gene match. The CDR3 runs 17 residues.

The TCR comes from a woman aged 40 to 50 with COVID-19, enrolled during active disease. Sequencing was carried out using peripheral blood. The rearrangement uses TRBV3-1 (or the pseudogene TRBV3-2) and TRBJ2-4, with 7 bases identical to TRBD2. The CDR3 DNA follows: TGTGCCAGCAGCCAAGGGGGGGGAGGGGTCCGCAAAAACATTCAGTACTTC. Translating gives CASSQGGGGVRKNIQYF.